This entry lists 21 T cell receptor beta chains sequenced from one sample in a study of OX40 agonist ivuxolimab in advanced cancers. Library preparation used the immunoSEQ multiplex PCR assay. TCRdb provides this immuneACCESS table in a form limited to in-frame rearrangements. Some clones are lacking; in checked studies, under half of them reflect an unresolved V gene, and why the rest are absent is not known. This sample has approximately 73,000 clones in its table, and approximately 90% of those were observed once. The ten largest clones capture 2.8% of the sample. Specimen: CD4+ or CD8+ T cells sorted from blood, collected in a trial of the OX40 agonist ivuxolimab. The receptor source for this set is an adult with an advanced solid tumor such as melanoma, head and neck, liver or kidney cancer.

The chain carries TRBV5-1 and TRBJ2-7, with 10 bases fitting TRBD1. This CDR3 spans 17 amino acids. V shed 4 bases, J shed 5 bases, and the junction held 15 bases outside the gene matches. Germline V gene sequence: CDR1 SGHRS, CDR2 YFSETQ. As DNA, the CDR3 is TGCGCCAGCAGCGTGGGGCTTCCGGGACAGGGGTATGACGAGCAGTACTTC. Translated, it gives CASSVGLPGQGYDEQYF.

CDR3 DNA: TGCGCCAGCAGCTTGGGAGGACAGGCCTACGAGCAGTACTTC. Amino acids: CASSLGGQAYEQYF. V gene TRBV5-1 combines with J gene TRBJ2-7; 7 bases map to TRBD1. The junction had 2 bases not matched to a gene; V was cut back by 0 bases and J by 2 bases. CDR1 and CDR2 from the germline V gene are SGHRS and YFSETQ. CDR3 length: 14 residues.

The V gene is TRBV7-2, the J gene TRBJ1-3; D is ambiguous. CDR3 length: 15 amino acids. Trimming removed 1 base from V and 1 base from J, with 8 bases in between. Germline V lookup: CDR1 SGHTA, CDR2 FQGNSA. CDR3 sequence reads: CASSLGGLSGNTIYF. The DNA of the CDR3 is TGTGCCAGCAGCTTAGGTGGCTTATCTGGAAACACCATATATTTT.

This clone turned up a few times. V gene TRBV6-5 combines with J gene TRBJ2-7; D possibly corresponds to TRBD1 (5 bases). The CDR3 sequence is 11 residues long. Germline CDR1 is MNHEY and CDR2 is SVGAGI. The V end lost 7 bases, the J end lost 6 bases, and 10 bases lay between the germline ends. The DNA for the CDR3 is TGTGCCAGCACAGGGAACGGCGAGCAGTACTTC. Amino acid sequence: CASTGNGEQYF.

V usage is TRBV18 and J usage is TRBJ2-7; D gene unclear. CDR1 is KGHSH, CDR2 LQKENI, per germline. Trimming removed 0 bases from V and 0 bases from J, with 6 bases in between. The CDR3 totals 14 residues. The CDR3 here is CASSPPANSYEQYF. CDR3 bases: TGTGCCAGCTCACCACCGGCGAACTCCTACGAGCAGTACTTC.

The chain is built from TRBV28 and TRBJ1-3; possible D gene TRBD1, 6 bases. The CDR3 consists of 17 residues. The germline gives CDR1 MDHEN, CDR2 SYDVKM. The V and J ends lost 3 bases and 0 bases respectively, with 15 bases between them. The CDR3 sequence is CASSLTGQPYSGNTIYF. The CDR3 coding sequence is TGTGCCAGCAGTTTGACTGGACAGCCATACTCTGGAAACACCATATATTTT.

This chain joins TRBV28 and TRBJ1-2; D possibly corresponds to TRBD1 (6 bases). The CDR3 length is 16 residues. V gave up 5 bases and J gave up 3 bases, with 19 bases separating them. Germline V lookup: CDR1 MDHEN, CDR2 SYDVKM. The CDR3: CASSPPRGAPDYGYTF. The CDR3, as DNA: TGTGCCAGCAGTCCCCCCCGGGGGGCGCCTGACTATGGCTACACCTTC.

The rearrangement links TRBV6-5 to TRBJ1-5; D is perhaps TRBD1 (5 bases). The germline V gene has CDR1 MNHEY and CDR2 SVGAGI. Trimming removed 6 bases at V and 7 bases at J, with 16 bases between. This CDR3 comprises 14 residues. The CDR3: CASSLGGGRQPQHF. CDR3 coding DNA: TGTGCCAGCAGCCTAGGTGGGGGTAGGCAGCCCCAGCATTTT.

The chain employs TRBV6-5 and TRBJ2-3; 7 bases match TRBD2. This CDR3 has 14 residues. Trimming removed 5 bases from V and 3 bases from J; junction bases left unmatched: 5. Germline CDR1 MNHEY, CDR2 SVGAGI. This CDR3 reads CASSQRGGTDTQYF. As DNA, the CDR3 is TGTGCCAGCAGTCAGCGGGGTGGGACAGATACGCAGTATTTT.

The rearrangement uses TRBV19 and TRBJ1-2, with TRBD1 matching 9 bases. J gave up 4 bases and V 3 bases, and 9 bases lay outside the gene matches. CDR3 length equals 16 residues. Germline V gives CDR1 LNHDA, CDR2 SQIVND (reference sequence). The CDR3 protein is CASSILTGQGSYGYTF. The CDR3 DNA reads TGTGCCAGTAGTATTCTAACGGGACAGGGTAGCTATGGCTACACCTTC.

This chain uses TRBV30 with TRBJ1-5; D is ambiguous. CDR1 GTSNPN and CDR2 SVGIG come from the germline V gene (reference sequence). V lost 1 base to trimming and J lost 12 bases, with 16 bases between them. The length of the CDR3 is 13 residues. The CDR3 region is CAWSADRTGHQHF. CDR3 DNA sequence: TGTGCCTGGAGTGCCGATAGGACTGGTCACCAGCATTTT.

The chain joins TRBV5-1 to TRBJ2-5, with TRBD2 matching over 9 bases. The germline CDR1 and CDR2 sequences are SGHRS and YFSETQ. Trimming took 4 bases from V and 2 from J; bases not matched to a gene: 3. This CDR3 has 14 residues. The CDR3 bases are TGCGCCAGCAGCGGTAGCGGGAGTCAAGAGACCCAGTACTTC. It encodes CASSGSGSQETQYF.

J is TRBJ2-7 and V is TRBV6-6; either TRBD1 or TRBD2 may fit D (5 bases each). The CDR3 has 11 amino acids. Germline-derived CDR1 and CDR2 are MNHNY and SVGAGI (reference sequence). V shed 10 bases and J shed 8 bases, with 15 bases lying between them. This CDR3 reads CATTLGDQQYF. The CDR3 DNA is TGTGCCACTACACTAGGGGACCAGCAGTACTTC.

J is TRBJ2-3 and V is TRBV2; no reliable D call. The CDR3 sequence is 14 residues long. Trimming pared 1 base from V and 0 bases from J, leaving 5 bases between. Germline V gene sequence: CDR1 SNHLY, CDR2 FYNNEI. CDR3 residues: CASSEDHSTDTQYF. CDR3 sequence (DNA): TGTGCCAGCAGTGAAGATCATAGCACAGATACGCAGTATTTT.

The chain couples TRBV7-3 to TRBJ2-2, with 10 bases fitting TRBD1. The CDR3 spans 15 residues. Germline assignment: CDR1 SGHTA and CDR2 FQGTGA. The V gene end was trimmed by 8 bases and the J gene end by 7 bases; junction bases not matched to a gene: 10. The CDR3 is CASSRGQGLFGELFF. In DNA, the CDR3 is TGTGCCAGCTCCAGGGGACAGGGGCTGTTCGGGGAGCTGTTTTTT.

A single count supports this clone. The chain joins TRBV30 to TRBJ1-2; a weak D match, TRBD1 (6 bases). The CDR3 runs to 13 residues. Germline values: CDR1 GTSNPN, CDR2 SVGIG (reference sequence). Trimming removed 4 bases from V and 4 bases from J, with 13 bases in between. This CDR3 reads CAWNGGFGYGYTF. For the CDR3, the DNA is TGTGCCTGGAATGGGGGCTTCGGCTATGGCTACACCTTC.

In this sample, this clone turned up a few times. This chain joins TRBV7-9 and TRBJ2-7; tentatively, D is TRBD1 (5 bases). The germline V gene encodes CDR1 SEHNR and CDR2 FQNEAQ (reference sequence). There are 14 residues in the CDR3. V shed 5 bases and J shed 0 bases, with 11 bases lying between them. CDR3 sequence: CASSPRQSSYEQYF. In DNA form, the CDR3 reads TGTGCCAGCAGCCCCCGACAGAGCTCCTACGAGCAGTACTTC.

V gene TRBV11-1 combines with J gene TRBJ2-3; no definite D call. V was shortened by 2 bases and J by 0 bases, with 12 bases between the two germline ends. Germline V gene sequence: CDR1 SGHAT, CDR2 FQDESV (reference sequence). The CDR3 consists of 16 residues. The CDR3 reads CASSLNGLESTDTQYF. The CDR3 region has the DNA TGTGCCAGCAGCTTAAACGGGCTAGAGAGCACAGATACGCAGTATTTT. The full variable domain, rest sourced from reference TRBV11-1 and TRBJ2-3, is EAEVAQSPRYKITEKSQAVAFWCDPISGHATLYWYRQILGQGPELLVQFQDESVVDDSQLPKDRFSAERLKGVDSTLKIQPAELGDSAMYLCASSLNGLESTDTQYFGPGTRLTVL.

DNA for the CDR3: TGTGCCATCAGAGAAGCGGGGGGGGGCACAGATACGCAGTATTTT. This codes for CAIREAGGGTDTQYF. The genes are TRBV10-3 and TRBJ2-3; 10 nucleotides agree with TRBD2. Germline trimming cut 6 bases from V and 1 base from J; bases unmatched to any gene: 4. Germline V CDR1 and CDR2: ENHRY, SYGVKD. CDR3 length: 15 residues.

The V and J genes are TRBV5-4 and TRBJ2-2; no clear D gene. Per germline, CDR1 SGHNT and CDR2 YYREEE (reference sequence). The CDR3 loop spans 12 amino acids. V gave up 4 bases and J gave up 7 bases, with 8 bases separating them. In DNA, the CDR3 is TGTGCCAGCAGCCAAGCAGGCGGGGAGCTGTTTTTT. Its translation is CASSQAGGELFF. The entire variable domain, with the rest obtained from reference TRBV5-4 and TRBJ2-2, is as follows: ETGVTQSPTHLIKTRGQQVTLRCSSQSGHNTVSWYQQALGQGPQFIFQYYREEENGRGNFPPRFSGLQFPNYSSELNVNALELDDSALYLCASSQAGGELFFGEGSRLTVL.

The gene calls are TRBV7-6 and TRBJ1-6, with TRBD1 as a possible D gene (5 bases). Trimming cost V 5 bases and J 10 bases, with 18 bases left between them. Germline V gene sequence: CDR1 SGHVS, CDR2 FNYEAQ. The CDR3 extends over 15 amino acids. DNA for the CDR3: TGTGCCAGCAGCCCTGGGGGGTCTGTTCGCTCACCCCTCCACTTT. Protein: CASSPGGSVRSPLHF.